This TCR beta chain derives from a study of CD8 T cells in Susac syndrome. Findings and caveats of the study: It was acknowledged in the study that the number of individuals who were included in its TCR sequencing and HLA analysis was relatively small.

The RNA, about 0.45 to 1 ug, was put through reverse transcription using random hexamers. TCRdb passed the immunoSEQ multiplex PCR reads through MiXCR, listing each CDR3 protein once. The data contain about 190,000 distinct CDR3 sequences, about 94% of them seen just once; the ten biggest clones take up 0.075% to 0.1%. Turning to this clonotype: Its target is not known.

Germline-derived CDR1 and CDR2 are MNHNS and SASEGT. There are 16 residues in the CDR3. V was pared by 6 bases and J by 2 bases, with 18 bases between. The chain combines TRBV6-1 with TRBJ2-3; possibly TRBD2 for D (7 bases). Sequenced input: CD4+ T cells from PBMCs. This sequence was found in a human donor with Susac syndrome. For the CDR3, the DNA is TGTGCCAGCAGCCGAGGGGGGACTACTCACACAGATACGCAGTATTTT. This encodes CASSRGGTTHTDTQYF.